A single sample is the source of the 2 T cell receptor beta chains below, sequenced in a study of shared clonotypes between healthy human individuals. Naivety among CD8 cells was defined by CD45RO negativity and positive CCR7 selection, thereby excluding terminally differentiated effector memory CD45RA+ cells. Libraries were prepared by immunoSEQ multiplex PCR; TCRdb keeps only in-frame clonotypes and omits some of them. Of some 2.1 million clones listed, about 94% are singletons. The sample comprised naive CD8+ T cells sorted from blood. These TCRs come from a man aged 18 to 35 in good health.

On this clone: The sample carries other DNA sequences with the same CDR3. This chain joins TRBV11-2 and TRBJ2-7, with D unresolved. Germline V CDR1 and CDR2: SGHAT, FQNNGV. V dropped 4 bases and J dropped 5 bases, with 6 bases sitting between them. The length of the CDR3 is 11 residues. The CDR3 region has the DNA TGTGCCAGCAGCTCAGGAGACGAGCAGTACTTC. Translating gives CASSSGDEQYF.

This chain joins TRBV28 and TRBJ2-1; 8 bases map to TRBD2. The CDR3 totals 15 residues. The trim removed 6 bases at V and 2 bases at J, leaving 6 bases unmatched. Per the germline V gene, CDR1 is MDHEN and CDR2 is SYDVKM. The CDR3 DNA reads as TGTGCCAGCAGCATCAGCGGGGGAACCTACAATGAGCAGTTCTTC. It is translated as CASSISGGTYNEQFF. Complete variable domain (other parts from reference TRBV28 and TRBJ2-1): DVKVTQSSRYLVKRTGEKVFLECVQDMDHENMFWYRQDPGLGLRLIYFSYDVKMKEKGDIPEGYSVSREKKERFSLILESASTNQTSMYLCASSISGGTYNEQFFGPGTRLTVL.